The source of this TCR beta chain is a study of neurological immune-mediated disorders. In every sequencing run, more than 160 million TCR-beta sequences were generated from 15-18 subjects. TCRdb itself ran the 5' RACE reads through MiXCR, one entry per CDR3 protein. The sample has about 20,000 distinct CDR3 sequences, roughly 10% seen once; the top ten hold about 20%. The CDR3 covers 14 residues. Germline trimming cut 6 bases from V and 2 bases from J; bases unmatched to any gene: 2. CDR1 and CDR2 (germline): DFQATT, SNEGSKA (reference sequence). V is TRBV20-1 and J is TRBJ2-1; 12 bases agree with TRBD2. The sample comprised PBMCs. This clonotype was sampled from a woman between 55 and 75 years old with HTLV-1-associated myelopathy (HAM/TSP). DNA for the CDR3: TGCAGTGCCACTAGCGGGGGGACCTACAATGAGCAGTTCTTC. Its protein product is CSATSGGTYNEQFF.